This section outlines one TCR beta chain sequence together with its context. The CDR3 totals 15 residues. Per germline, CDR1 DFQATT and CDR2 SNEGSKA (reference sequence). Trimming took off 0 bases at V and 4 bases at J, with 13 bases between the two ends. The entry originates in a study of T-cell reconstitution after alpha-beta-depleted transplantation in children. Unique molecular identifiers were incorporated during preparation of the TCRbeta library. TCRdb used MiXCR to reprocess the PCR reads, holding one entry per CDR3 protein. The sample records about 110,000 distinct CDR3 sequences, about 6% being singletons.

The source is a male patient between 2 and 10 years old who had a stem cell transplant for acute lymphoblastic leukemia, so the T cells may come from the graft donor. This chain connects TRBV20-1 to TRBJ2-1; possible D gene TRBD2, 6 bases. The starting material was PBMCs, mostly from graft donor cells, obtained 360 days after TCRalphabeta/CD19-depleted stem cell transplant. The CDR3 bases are TGCAGTGCTAGAGATTTGGTAGCGGCATACAATGAGCAGTTCTTC. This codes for CSARDLVAAYNEQFF.